The subject of this entry is one T cell receptor (beta chain). Under the authors' procedure: Using reference gene primer amplification, nucleated cell counts were estimated. Clones were sequenced by immunoSEQ multiplex PCR, and TCRdb holds only the in-frame ones, with some missing. V and J calls plus clone size are reproduced from that table; the DNA served to infer D and trimming. The table shows around 59,000 clones, with 81% occurring only once. This sample stems from a study of blood T cell repertoires in COVID-19. Turning to the study itself: Specimens from acute and convalescent COVID-19 originated in the United States, Italy and Spain.

V was trimmed by 6 bases and J by 6 bases, leaving 24 bases between them. The CDR3 sequence is 16 residues long. In germline, CDR1 is SGHKS, CDR2 YYEKEE (reference sequence). The origin of this receptor is an elderly woman with active or convalescent COVID-19. Sequencing input: peripheral blood. The J gene is TRBJ1-1, the V gene TRBV5-5; D possibly corresponds to TRBD1 (5 bases). The CDR3 region is CASIPAGQGRKPEAFF. CDR3 nucleotide sequence: TGTGCCAGCATCCCTGCCGGGCAGGGAAGGAAACCTGAAGCTTTCTTT.